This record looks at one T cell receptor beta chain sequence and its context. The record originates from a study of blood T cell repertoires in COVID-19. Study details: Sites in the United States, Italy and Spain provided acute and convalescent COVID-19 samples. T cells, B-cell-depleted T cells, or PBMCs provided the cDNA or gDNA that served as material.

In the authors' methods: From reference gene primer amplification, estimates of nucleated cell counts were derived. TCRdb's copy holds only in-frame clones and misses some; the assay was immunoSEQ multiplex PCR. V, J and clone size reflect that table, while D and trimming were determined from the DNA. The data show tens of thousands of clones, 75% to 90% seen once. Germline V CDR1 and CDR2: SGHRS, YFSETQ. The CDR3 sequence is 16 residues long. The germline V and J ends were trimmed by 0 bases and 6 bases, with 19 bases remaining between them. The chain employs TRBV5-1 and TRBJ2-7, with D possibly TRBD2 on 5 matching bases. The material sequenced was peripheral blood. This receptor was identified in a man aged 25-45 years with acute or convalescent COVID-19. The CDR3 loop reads CASSLAFASSGLEQYF. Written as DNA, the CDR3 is TGCGCCAGCAGCTTGGCCTTCGCTAGCTCTGGCCTCGAGCAGTACTTC.